A single sample gave rise to the 22 T cell receptor beta chains below, sequenced in a study of cytomegalovirus exposure and HLA in healthy donors. 13 Jbeta primers and 60 Vbeta primers were used for the PCR. Generated by immunoSEQ multiplex PCR, the TCRdb table keeps only in-frame clones and is missing some. The sample comprises some 85,000 clones, 60% to 85% of which are singletons, and 5.5% to 7% rests with the top ten. Sequencing was performed on PBMCs. These receptors came from a man aged 18 to 35 in good health and CMV-seropositive.

CDR3 protein: CSSRQGGNTEAFF. Written as DNA, the CDR3 is TGCAGCTCAAGACAGGGGGGTAACACTGAAGCTTTCTTT. The rearrangement joins TRBV29-1 to TRBJ1-1, with 9 bases identical to TRBD1. The CDR3 has 13 amino acids. V lost 8 bases to trimming and J lost 2 bases; unmatched junction nucleotides: 6. From germline, CDR1 is SQVTM and CDR2 ANQGSEA.

V gene TRBV28 combines with J gene TRBJ2-7, with TRBD1 matching over 7 bases. Germline CDR1 MDHEN, CDR2 SYDVKM. The length of the CDR3 is 14 residues. Trimming took 2 bases from V and 4 from J; bases not matched to a gene: 5. CDR3 bases: TGTGCCAGCAGTTTACAGGGGGTAGTTTACGAGCAGTACTTC. This translates into CASSLQGVVYEQYF.

This rearrangement joins TRBV4-1 to TRBJ1-2; D remains unclear. V gave up 0 bases and J gave up 8 bases, with 4 bases separating them. The length of the CDR3 is 11 residues. Per germline, CDR1 MGHRA and CDR2 YSYEKL. The CDR3 sequence: CASSQDSGYTF. The CDR3 DNA follows: TGCGCCAGCAGCCAAGATTCGGGCTACACCTTC.

This chain links TRBV13 with TRBJ2-7; tentatively, D is TRBD2 (5 bases). This CDR3 has 13 amino acids. CDR1 is PRHDT, CDR2 FYEKMQ, per germline (reference sequence). The ends were cut back, 5 bases at V and 3 bases at J, with 11 bases in the middle. The CDR3 loop reads CASSPRRHYEQYF. As DNA, the CDR3 is TGTGCCAGCAGCCCGCGGAGGCACTACGAGCAGTACTTC. The full variable domain, with the rest looked up from reference TRBV13 and TRBJ2-7, is AAGVIQSPRHLIKEKRETATLKCYPIPRHDTVYWYQQGPGQDPQFLISFYEKMQSDKGSIPDRFSAQQFSDYHSELNMSSLELGDSALYFCASSPRRHYEQYFGPGTRLTVT.

This sequence joins TRBV18 and TRBJ1-1, with a weak D call TRBD1 (6 bases). The germline gives CDR1 KGHSH, CDR2 LQKENI. This CDR3 is built from 11 residues. The V end lost 6 bases, the J end lost 7 bases, and 9 bases lay between the germline ends. In DNA form, the CDR3 reads TGTGCCAGCTCCATGGACAGTGAAGCTTTCTTT. This gives the protein CASSMDSEAFF.

V gene TRBV11-2 combines with J gene TRBJ2-5; tentative D call: TRBD2 (5 bases). Per the germline V gene, CDR1 is SGHAT and CDR2 is FQNNGV. V was trimmed by 3 bases and J by 4 bases, leaving 15 bases between them. The length of the CDR3 is 15 residues. Here the CDR3 reads CASSFRGSEGETQYF. In DNA form, the CDR3 reads TGTGCCAGCAGCTTTAGAGGGAGTGAGGGAGAGACCCAGTACTTC.

This sequence joins TRBV4-1 and TRBJ2-5; D is ambiguous. The length of the CDR3 is 14 residues. V was trimmed by 1 base and J by 7 bases, leaving 13 bases between them. From germline, CDR1 is MGHRA and CDR2 YSYEKL. The CDR3 DNA sequence: TGCGCCAGCAGCCAAGCCATTGGGTCGGGGACCCAGTACTTC. Amino acids: CASSQAIGSGTQYF.

Concerning this clone itself: The junction departs from germline at one end; a sequencing error may be responsible. This chain uses TRBV7-9 with TRBJ2-1, with TRBD2 matching 11 bases. The CDR3 is made up of 12 amino acids. Germline values: CDR1 SEHNR, CDR2 FQNEAQ (reference sequence). CDR3 bases: TGTGCCAGCAGCTTACTAGCGGGAGGTGCGGTCTTC. This sequence encodes CASSLLAGGAVF. Together with reference TRBV7-9 and TRBJ2-1, the CDR3 gives the full variable domain: DTGVSQNPRHKITKRGQNVTFRCDPISEHNRLYWYRQTLGQGPEFLTYFQNEAQLEKSRLLSDRFSAERPKGSFSTLEIQRTEQGDSAMYLCASSLLAGGAVFGPGTRLTVL.

The chain links TRBV6-1 to TRBJ2-2; the D gene is possibly TRBD2 (5 bases). Germline V gene data show CDR1 as MNHNS and CDR2 as SASEGT. The ends were cut back, 5 bases at V and 10 bases at J, with 17 bases in the middle. The CDR3 is 14 amino acids. CDR3: CASSSEGWGVELFF. The CDR3 nucleotides are TGTGCCAGCAGTTCTGAGGGATGGGGTGTGGAGCTGTTTTTT.

CDR3 nucleotides: TGTGCCACCCGGGTCGGGACAGAGGAAAAACTGTTTTTT. Translating it yields CATRVGTEEKLFF. The chain carries TRBV15 and TRBJ1-4; the match to TRBD1 covers 7 bases. This CDR3 is 13 amino acids long. In germline, CDR1 is LNHNV, CDR2 YYDKDF (reference sequence). The V gene end was trimmed by 8 bases and the J gene end by 8 bases; junction bases not matched to a gene: 8.

This chain links TRBV28 with TRBJ1-1; 8 bases agree with TRBD1. The CDR3 loop spans 15 amino acids. The germline gives CDR1 MDHEN, CDR2 SYDVKM. Trimming at V came to 3 bases and at J to 3 bases, leaving 6 bases not matched to a gene. CDR3 region: CASSLPGQDDTEAFF. The DNA for the CDR3 is TGTGCCAGCAGTTTGCCGGGACAGGATGACACTGAAGCTTTCTTT.

The V and J genes are TRBV2 and TRBJ2-5; no clear D gene. CDR1 is SNHLY, CDR2 FYNNEI, per germline. The CDR3 loop spans 12 amino acids. Trimming cost V 1 base and J 4 bases, with 4 bases left between them. CDR3 bases: TGTGCCAGCAGTGAAGTCTTAGAGACCCAGTACTTC. Protein: CASSEVLETQYF.

This clone came up a few times. For the CDR3, the DNA is TGTGCCAGCTCACCCGGGGGGAACACTGAAGCTTTCTTT. Amino acids: CASSPGGNTEAFF. The V gene is TRBV18, the J gene TRBJ1-1; tentative D call: TRBD1 (5 bases). In germline, CDR1 is KGHSH, CDR2 LQKENI. CDR3 length: 13 amino acids. Trimming pared 3 bases from V and 1 base from J, leaving 6 bases between.

This sequence joins TRBV9 and TRBJ1-5; a weak D match, TRBD1 (6 bases). The germline V gene encodes CDR1 SGDLS and CDR2 YYNGEE. The CDR3 covers 15 residues. V lost 3 bases, J lost 2 bases, and 12 bases lay in between. The CDR3 DNA follows: TGTGCCAGCAGCGCCTCGTCAGGGGGCAATCAGCCCCAGCATTTT. Protein product: CASSASSGGNQPQHF.

The chain carries TRBV28 and TRBJ1-5, with 10 nucleotides matching TRBD1. J was trimmed by 3 bases and V by 5 bases; bases with no gene match: 7. Looked up from germline, CDR1 is MDHEN and CDR2 is SYDVKM. This CDR3 region has 16 residues. CDR3 sequence reads: CASSRPGQGPNQPQHF. CDR3 DNA: TGTGCCAGCAGTCGACCGGGACAGGGGCCCAATCAGCCCCAGCATTTT.

The gene calls are TRBV10-1 and TRBJ1-5; D might be TRBD1 (5 bases). The CDR3 loop spans 14 amino acids. Germline V gives CDR1 WNHNN, CDR2 SYGVQD (reference sequence). Between the trimmed V and J ends, which lost 0 bases and 4 bases, there was a span of 7 bases. The DNA of the CDR3 is TGCGCCAGCAGTGAGTCGGGGCCGAATCAGCCCCAGCATTTT. It translates to CASSESGPNQPQHF.

This chain uses TRBV19 with TRBJ1-4, with unresolved D. The CDR3 has 13 amino acids. V was shortened by 11 bases and J by 3 bases, with 13 bases between the two germline ends. Germline assignment: CDR1 LNHDA and CDR2 SQIVND (reference sequence). The CDR3 protein is CASQRSSNEKLFF. The CDR3 region has the DNA TGTGCCTCCCAGCGCAGTTCTAATGAAAAACTGTTTTTT.

The sample holds a few counts of this clone. The chain joins TRBV6-6 to TRBJ2-7; D perhaps matches TRBD2 (5 bases). Germline V CDR1 and CDR2: MNHNY, SVGAGI (reference sequence). The CDR3 has 12 residues. V was shortened by 4 bases and J by 3 bases, with 7 bases between the two germline ends. This chain's CDR3 is CASSSGSYEQYF. CDR3 in DNA: TGTGCCAGCAGTTCGGGGAGCTACGAGCAGTACTTC.

V and J are TRBV6-1 and TRBJ2-6; possible D gene TRBD1, 6 bases. Germline CDR1 and CDR2: MNHNS and SASEGT. The CDR3 runs 15 residues. V lost 4 bases and J 2 bases, leaving 9 bases between the germline ends. In nucleotides, the CDR3 is TGTGCCAGCAGTGGAGCAGGGGCTGGGGCCAACGTCCTGACTTTC. This sequence encodes CASSGAGAGANVLTF.

The gene calls are TRBV6-5 and TRBJ2-2, with 8 bases aligning to TRBD1. The CDR3 sequence is 16 residues long. After removal of 0 bases from V and 3 bases from J, the junction contained 3 bases not matched to a gene. Germline-derived CDR1 and CDR2 are MNHEY and SVGAGI. CDR3 sequence: CASSYSRGRDTGELFF. In DNA form, the CDR3 reads TGTGCCAGCAGTTACTCCAGGGGGCGCGACACCGGGGAGCTGTTTTTT.

In its sample, this clone was seen once. The chain is built from TRBV29-1 and TRBJ1-2, with 8 positions matching TRBD1. With 4 bases clipped from V and 5 bases from J, the junction kept 6 bases outside the gene matches. CDR1 and CDR2 from the germline V gene are SQVTM and ANQGSEA. The CDR3 length is 13 residues. This chain's CDR3 is CSVVVGTGYGYTF. CDR3 coding DNA: TGCAGCGTTGTGGTTGGGACAGGTTATGGCTACACCTTC. Complete variable domain (other parts from reference TRBV29-1 and TRBJ1-2): SAVISQKPSRDICQRGTSLTIQCQVDSQVTMMFWYRQQPGQSLTLIATANQGSEATYESGFVIDKFPISRPNLTFSTLTVSNMSPEDSSIYLCSVVVGTGYGYTFGSGTRLTVV.

The chain has TRBV14 and TRBJ1-1, with 8 nucleotides matching TRBD1. Germline trimming cut 1 base from V and 1 base from J; bases unmatched to any gene: 5. The CDR3 has 16 amino acids. Per the germline V gene, CDR1 is SGHDN and CDR2 is FVKESK. The chain's CDR3 is CASSQAVGTGNTEAFF. In DNA, the CDR3 is TGTGCCAGCAGCCAAGCAGTTGGGACAGGGAACACTGAAGCTTTCTTT.